The T cell receptor (beta chain) described here comes from a study of blood T cell repertoires in COVID-19. Looking at the study overall: There were acute and convalescent COVID-19 samples, and they came from the United States, Italy and Spain. PBMCs, B-cell-depleted T cells, or T cells were the source of the cDNA or gDNA that made up the material.

V was clipped by 6 bases and J by 2 bases, with 9 bases between them. The CDR3 totals 13 residues. In germline, CDR1 is ENHRY, CDR2 SYGVKD. Here immunoSEQ multiplex PCR was the method, and the copy in TCRdb shows in-frame clones only, minus some. Counted here are around 300,000 clones, 88% occurring once; the ten biggest clones make up about 5%. The receptor was derived from a man aged 25 to 45 who had recovered from COVID-19. Source material: PBMCs or T cells enriched from blood (not recorded which). This chain connects TRBV10-3 to TRBJ2-3; tentatively, D is TRBD2 (5 bases). The DNA of the CDR3 is TGTGCCATCAGAGATAGCGACACAGATACGCAGTATTTT. Protein sequence: CAIRDSDTDTQYF.